Shown below are 17 T cell receptor beta chains from a single sample sequenced in a study of blood T cell repertoires in COVID-19. This table comes from immunoSEQ multiplex PCR, and its TCRdb copy is limited to in-frame clones, with some not included. The sample includes approximately 82,000 clones, almost 85% seen only once; the top ten take around 7.2%. Sequencing was done on a sample of peripheral blood. The receptors derive from a man between 50 and 59 years old with active or convalescent COVID-19.

The chain combines TRBV9 with TRBJ1-1; D gene ambiguous. Germline CDR1 is SGDLS and CDR2 is YYNGEE. CDR3 length: 13 residues. V shed 0 bases and J shed 5 bases, with 8 bases lying between them. The chain's CDR3 is CASSVERLTEAFF. In DNA form, the CDR3 reads TGTGCCAGCAGCGTAGAGCGCTTGACTGAAGCTTTCTTT.

This sequence joins TRBV5-1 and TRBJ1-1; D is possibly TRBD1 (5 bases). In germline, CDR1 is SGHRS, CDR2 YFSETQ. V lost 0 bases to trimming and J lost 5 bases, with 17 bases between them. This CDR3 comprises 16 residues. CDR3 sequence reads: CASSLGLTVEGTEAFF. The DNA for the CDR3 is TGCGCCAGCAGCTTGGGTTTGACAGTGGAAGGGACTGAAGCTTTCTTT.

The rearrangement joins TRBV27 to TRBJ2-5; possibly TRBD2 for D (7 bases). V was pared by 4 bases and J by 4 bases, with 13 bases between. Germline values: CDR1 MNHEY, CDR2 SMNVEV (reference sequence). The CDR3 is 14 amino acids. CDR3 nucleotide sequence: TGTGCCAGCAGTTCCTTTAGGGGGGGAGAGACCCAGTACTTC. It specifies CASSSFRGGETQYF.

Only a few counts were recorded for this clone. The chain employs TRBV3-1 (or the pseudogene TRBV3-2) and TRBJ2-5, with 11 bases fitting TRBD2. The CDR3 extends over 18 amino acids. From germline, CDR1 is LGHDT and CDR2 YNNKEL (reference sequence). After removal of 4 bases from V and 4 bases from J, the junction contained 14 bases not matched to a gene. In DNA, the CDR3 is TGTGCCAGCAGCCGTACTAGCGGGGGTGCAACTGCAGGAGAGACCCAGTACTTC. Translated: CASSRTSGGATAGETQYF.

The genes are TRBV3-1 (or the pseudogene TRBV3-2) and TRBJ1-3; 7 nucleotides agree with TRBD1. This CDR3 region has 17 residues. V gave up 1 base and J gave up 4 bases; unmatched junction bases: 10. Germline CDR1 and CDR2: LGHDT and YNNKEL (reference sequence). The CDR3 DNA is TGTGCCAGCAGCCAAGGTAGCGACAGGGAGTCAGGAAACACCATATATTTT. Protein product: CASSQGSDRESGNTIYF.

The chain employs TRBV28 and TRBJ2-3; a weak D match, TRBD2 (6 bases). Trimming took 1 base from V and 2 from J, leaving 13 bases between them. CDR1 is MDHEN and CDR2 is SYDVKM in the germline V gene. The CDR3 is made up of 16 amino acids. Written as DNA, the CDR3 is TGTGCCAGCAGTTTATCTTCAGCGGGTACCACAGATACGCAGTATTTT. Residues: CASSLSSAGTTDTQYF. Supplemented by reference TRBV28 and TRBJ2-3, the full variable domain reads DVKVTQSSRYLVKRTGEKVFLECVQDMDHENMFWYRQDPGLGLRLIYFSYDVKMKEKGDIPEGYSVSREKKERFSLILESASTNQTSMYLCASSLSSAGTTDTQYFGPGTRLTVL.

A single count supports this clone. The chain couples TRBV12-3 or TRBV12-4 to TRBJ2-5; 9 positions agree with TRBD1. This CDR3 contains 12 residues. Trimming removed 6 bases from V and 4 bases from J; junction bases left unmatched: 0. This CDR3 is CASRTGGETQYF. The CDR3 DNA is TGTGCCAGCAGGACAGGGGGAGAGACCCAGTACTTC.

This rearrangement joins TRBV21-1 to TRBJ2-7; the table assigns TRBD1, which was not confirmed against the DNA. TRBV21-1 is flagged as a pseudogene. This CDR3 contains 14 residues. The CDR3 sequence: CASPGQGAYRKQYF. The CDR3 nucleotides are TGTGCCAGCCCCGGACAGGGGGCATATAGAAAGCAGTACTTC.

The rearrangement joins TRBV5-6 to TRBJ2-3, with 12 bases fitting TRBD2. V lost 1 base to trimming and J lost 5 bases; unmatched junction nucleotides: 2. Germline loops: CDR1 SGHDT, CDR2 YYEEEE. The CDR3 has 15 residues. The CDR3 coding sequence is TGTGCCAGCAGCTTGACTAGCGGGGGGCGAGATACGCAGTATTTT. It is translated as CASSLTSGGRDTQYF.

The V and J genes are TRBV29-1 and TRBJ2-3; 8 bases match TRBD1. The CDR3 loop spans 13 amino acids. V trimming: 6 bases; J trimming: 3 bases; junction bases outside the gene matches: 5. Germline V gives CDR1 SQVTM, CDR2 ANQGSEA. The CDR3 DNA follows: TGCAGCGTAGGACAGGGCACGACAGATACGCAGTATTTT. Translating gives CSVGQGTTDTQYF.

The rearrangement joins TRBV5-1 to TRBJ2-7, with a tentative D call TRBD2 (5 bases). The germline V gene has CDR1 SGHRS and CDR2 YFSETQ. V shed 4 bases and J shed 6 bases, with 20 bases lying between them. This CDR3 spans 15 amino acids. Here the CDR3 DNA reads TGCGCCAGCAGCCCGGACTTCTTCCGAGCGGCCGAGCAGTACTTC. As protein: CASSPDFFRAAEQYF. Variable domain in full (rest from reference TRBV5-1 and TRBJ2-7): KAGVTQTPRYLIKTRGQQVTLSCSPISGHRSVSWYQQTPGQGLQFLFEYFSETQRNKGNFPGRFSGRQFSNSRSEMNVSTLELGDSALYLCASSPDFFRAAEQYFGPGTRLTVT.

The chain combines TRBV25-1 with TRBJ1-2; TRBD1 is a possible D gene (5 bases). Deletions cut 4 bases from V and 4 bases from J, with 16 bases between. The CDR3 contains 15 residues. From germline, CDR1 is MGHDK and CDR2 SYGVNS. CDR3 residues: CASSATPDSFYGYTF. CDR3 bases: TGTGCCAGCAGTGCCACTCCAGACAGTTTCTATGGCTACACCTTC.

V is TRBV28 and J is TRBJ1-1, with 9 nucleotides matching TRBD1. This CDR3 spans 15 amino acids. In germline, CDR1 is MDHEN, CDR2 SYDVKM. Trimming removed 3 bases from V and 2 bases from J; junction bases left unmatched: 4. The CDR3 region is CASSLPDRGNTEAFF. CDR3 coding DNA: TGTGCCAGCAGTTTGCCGGACAGGGGAAACACTGAAGCTTTCTTT.

V usage is TRBV11-2 and J usage is TRBJ2-7; D possibly corresponds to TRBD1 (5 bases). V dropped 3 bases and J dropped 4 bases, with 10 bases sitting between them. Germline V gene data show CDR1 as SGHAT and CDR2 as FQNNGV. CDR3 size: 13 residues. The CDR3, as DNA: TGTGCCAGCAGCTTTGTCAGGGCTTACGAGCAGTACTTC. Protein sequence: CASSFVRAYEQYF.

The chain is built from TRBV30 and TRBJ2-7; D may be TRBD1 (5 bases). Between the trimmed V and J ends, which lost 0 bases and 9 bases, there was a span of 18 bases. Germline CDR1 is GTSNPN and CDR2 is SVGIG (reference sequence). This CDR3 spans 14 amino acids. CDR3 sequence: CAWSVDSNLLRQYF. The CDR3 DNA follows: TGTGCCTGGAGTGTAGACAGTAATCTTCTTCGGCAGTACTTC.

The rearrangement joins TRBV28 to TRBJ2-7; D gene ambiguous. This CDR3 region has 13 residues. Germline V gives CDR1 MDHEN, CDR2 SYDVKM. Between the trimmed V and J ends, which lost 3 bases and 2 bases, there was a span of 8 bases. This CDR3 reads CASSFHGPYEQYF. In DNA, the CDR3 is TGTGCCAGCAGTTTCCATGGCCCCTACGAGCAGTACTTC.

The count of this clone is one. V usage is TRBV11-2 and J usage is TRBJ2-5; TRBD1 aligns across 7 bases. Trimming at V came to 5 bases and at J to 5 bases, leaving 5 bases not matched to a gene. Germline lookup yields CDR1 SGHAT and CDR2 FQNNGV. The CDR3 has 13 amino acids. CDR3 nucleotides: TGTGCCAGCAGCCGGGACAGAGGGGAGACCCAGTACTTC. Protein product: CASSRDRGETQYF.